A single sample is the source of the 8 T cell receptor beta chains below, sequenced in a study of response to subunit inactivated influenza vaccine. TCRdb passed the RT-PCR reads through MiXCR, listing each CDR3 protein once. The table lists hundreds of thousands of distinct CDR3 sequences, 25% of them singletons. The material sequenced was CD4+ T cells sorted from PBMCs, taken around 5 days after vaccination. The receptor source for this set is a middle-aged man who received an inactivated influenza vaccine.

In this sample, this clonotype turned up a few times. The rearrangement joins TRBV11-1 to TRBJ2-3; 7 bases map to TRBD1. Germline CDR1 and CDR2: SGHAT and FQDESV (reference sequence). V was pared by 7 bases and J by 4 bases, with 29 bases of the junction left unmatched. This CDR3 has 21 amino acids. The CDR3 protein is CASTTSSRDRRYSRWADTQYF. In DNA form, the CDR3 reads TGTGCCAGCACCACTTCGAGTAGGGACAGACGATATTCAAGGTGGGCAGATACGCAGTATTTT.

This clonotype was observed a handful of times. This chain links TRBV15 with TRBJ2-1, with D possibly being TRBD1 (6 bases). Looked up from germline, CDR1 is LNHNV and CDR2 is YYDKDF (reference sequence). This CDR3 has 17 amino acids. The ends were cut back, 4 bases at V and 3 bases at J, with 19 bases in the middle. The CDR3 spells CATSNPPGADFYNEQFF. CDR3 DNA sequence: TGTGCCACCAGCAACCCTCCAGGGGCGGACTTCTACAATGAGCAGTTCTTC.

This clonotype was detected many times. The chain uses TRBV10-3 and TRBJ2-7; 12 positions agree with TRBD1. The J segment lost 5 bases and the V segment lost 2 bases, leaving 7 bases of the junction unmatched. Germline lookup yields CDR1 ENHRY and CDR2 SYGVKD. CDR3 size: 16 residues. The CDR3 coding sequence is TGTGCCATCAGTGAGCGCACCGGGACAGGGGGCCACGAGCAGTACTTC. Encoded protein: CAISERTGTGGHEQYF.

This clonotype came up a few times. V is TRBV20-1 and J is TRBJ1-5; 8 bases are a match to TRBD1. The CDR3 runs 14 residues. Germline CDR1 DFQATT, CDR2 SNEGSKA (reference sequence). With 6 bases clipped from V and 0 bases from J, the junction kept 4 bases outside the gene matches. The CDR3 sequence is CSAGQGYSNQPQHF. CDR3 sequence (DNA): TGCAGTGCCGGACAGGGCTATAGCAATCAGCCCCAGCATTTT.

The rearrangement uses TRBV20-1 and TRBJ2-1; tentative D call: TRBD2 (7 bases). This CDR3 has 17 residues. The germline V gene encodes CDR1 DFQATT and CDR2 SNEGSKA (reference sequence). V lost 3 bases, J lost 7 bases, and 25 bases lay in between. CDR3 DNA sequence: TGCAGTGCTAGTGGGGCGTCGGGGGGCCCCTGGGGTAATGAGCAGTTCTTC. This encodes CSASGASGGPWGNEQFF.

This clonotype has just a few counts. This chain links TRBV7-8 with TRBJ1-1; D unresolved. This CDR3 is 14 amino acids long. The germline CDR1 and CDR2 sequences are SGHVS and FQNEAQ. Trimming shortened V by 5 bases and J by 4 bases, and 14 bases separated the two germline ends. The CDR3 sequence is CASSPDPVGTEAFF. The CDR3 DNA follows: TGTGCCAGCAGCCCGGACCCGGTAGGCACTGAAGCTTTCTTT.

V and J are TRBV29-1 and TRBJ2-5, with TRBD2 identical over 9 bases. The CDR3 has 16 residues. The trim removed 3 bases at V and 5 bases at J, leaving 13 bases unmatched. Looked up from germline, CDR1 is SQVTM and CDR2 is ANQGSEA. DNA for the CDR3: TGCAGCGTTGAGAGCGGCAGCGGGAGGCAACAGGAGACCCAGTACTTC. As protein: CSVESGSGRQQETQYF. Combining the CDR3 with reference TRBV29-1 and TRBJ2-5 gives the whole variable domain SAVISQKPSRDICQRGTSLTIQCQVDSQVTMMFWYRQQPGQSLTLIATANQGSEATYESGFVIDKFPISRPNLTFSTLTVSNMSPEDSSIYLCSVESGSGRQQETQYFGPGTRLLVL.

This chain connects TRBV29-1 to TRBJ2-1; a weak D match, TRBD2 (6 bases). The CDR3 is made up of 13 amino acids. V was cut by 5 bases and J by 5 bases, with 13 bases left in between. Germline V gives CDR1 SQVTM, CDR2 ANQGSEA. CDR3 residues: CSVFLGGDNEQFF. CDR3 DNA sequence: TGCAGCGTTTTTCTCGGGGGTGACAATGAGCAGTTCTTC.